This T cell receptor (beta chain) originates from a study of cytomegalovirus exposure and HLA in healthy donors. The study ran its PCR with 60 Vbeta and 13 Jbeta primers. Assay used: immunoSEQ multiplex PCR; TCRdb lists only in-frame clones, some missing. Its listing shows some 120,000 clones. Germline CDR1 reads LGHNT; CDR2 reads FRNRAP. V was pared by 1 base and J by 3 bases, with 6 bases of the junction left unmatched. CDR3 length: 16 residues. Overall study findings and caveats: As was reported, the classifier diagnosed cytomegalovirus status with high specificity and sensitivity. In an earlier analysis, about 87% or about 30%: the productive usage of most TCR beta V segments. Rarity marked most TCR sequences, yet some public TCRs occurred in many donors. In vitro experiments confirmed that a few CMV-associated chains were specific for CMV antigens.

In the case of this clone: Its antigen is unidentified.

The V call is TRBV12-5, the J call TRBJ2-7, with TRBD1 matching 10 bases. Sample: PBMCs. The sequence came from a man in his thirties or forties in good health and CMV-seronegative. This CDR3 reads CASGLAGTGVIYEQYF. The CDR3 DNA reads TGTGCTAGTGGTTTGGCCGGGACAGGGGTTATCTACGAGCAGTACTTC.